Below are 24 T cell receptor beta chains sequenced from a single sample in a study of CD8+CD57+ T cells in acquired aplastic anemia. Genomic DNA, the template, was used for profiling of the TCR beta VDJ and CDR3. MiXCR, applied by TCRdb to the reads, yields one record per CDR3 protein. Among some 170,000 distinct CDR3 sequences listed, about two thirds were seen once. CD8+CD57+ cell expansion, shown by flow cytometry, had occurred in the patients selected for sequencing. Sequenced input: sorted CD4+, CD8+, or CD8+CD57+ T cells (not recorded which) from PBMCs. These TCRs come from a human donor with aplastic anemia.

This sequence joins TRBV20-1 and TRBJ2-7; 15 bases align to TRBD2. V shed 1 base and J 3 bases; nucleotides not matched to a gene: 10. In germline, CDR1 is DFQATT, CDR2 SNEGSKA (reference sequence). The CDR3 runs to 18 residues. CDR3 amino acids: CSARGTAGTSGGYYEQYV. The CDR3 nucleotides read TGCAGTGCTAGAGGGACCGCCGGGACTAGCGGGGGGTACTACGAGCAGTACGTC.

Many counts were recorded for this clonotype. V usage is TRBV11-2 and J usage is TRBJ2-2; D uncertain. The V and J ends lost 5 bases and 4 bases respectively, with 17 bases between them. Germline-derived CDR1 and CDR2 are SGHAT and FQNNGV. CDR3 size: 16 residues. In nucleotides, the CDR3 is TGTGCCAGCAGCACCGGTGCCGGGTGGGTCACCGGGGAGCTGTTTTTT. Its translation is CASSTGAGWVTGELFF.

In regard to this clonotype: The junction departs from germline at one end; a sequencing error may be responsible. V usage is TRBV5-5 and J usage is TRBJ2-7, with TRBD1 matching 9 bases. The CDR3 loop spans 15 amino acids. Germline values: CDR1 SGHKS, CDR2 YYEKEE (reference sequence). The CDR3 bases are TGTGCCAGCAGCTATGCGGGAAAACAGGGGGCGCGGCACAACTTC. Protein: CASSYAGKQGARHNF.

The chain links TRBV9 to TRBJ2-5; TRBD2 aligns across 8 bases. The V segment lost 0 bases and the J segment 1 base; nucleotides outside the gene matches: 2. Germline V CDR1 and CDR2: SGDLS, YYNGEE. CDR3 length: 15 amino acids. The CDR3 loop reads CASSVGAGVQETQYF. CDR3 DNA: TGTGCCAGCAGCGTAGGAGCGGGGGTCCAAGAGACCCAGTACTTC.

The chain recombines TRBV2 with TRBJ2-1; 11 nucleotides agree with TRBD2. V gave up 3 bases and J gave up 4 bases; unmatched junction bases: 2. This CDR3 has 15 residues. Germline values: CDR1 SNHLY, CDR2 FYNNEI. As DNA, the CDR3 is TGTGCCAGCAGTGATTTAGCGGGGGGGTACAATGAGCAGTTCTTC. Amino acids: CASSDLAGGYNEQFF.

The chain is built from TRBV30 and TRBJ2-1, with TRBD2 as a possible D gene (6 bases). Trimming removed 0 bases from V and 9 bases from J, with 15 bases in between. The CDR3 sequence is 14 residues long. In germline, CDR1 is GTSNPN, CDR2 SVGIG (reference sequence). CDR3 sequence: CAWSVLTEGSEQFF. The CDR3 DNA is TGTGCCTGGAGTGTACTTACGGAGGGTAGTGAGCAGTTCTTC.

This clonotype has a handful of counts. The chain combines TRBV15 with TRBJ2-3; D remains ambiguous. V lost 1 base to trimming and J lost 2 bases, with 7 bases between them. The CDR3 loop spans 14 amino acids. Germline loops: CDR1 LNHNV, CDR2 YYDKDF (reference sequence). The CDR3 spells CATSRVSHTDTQYF. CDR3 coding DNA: TGTGCCACCAGCAGAGTCTCCCACACAGATACGCAGTATTTT.

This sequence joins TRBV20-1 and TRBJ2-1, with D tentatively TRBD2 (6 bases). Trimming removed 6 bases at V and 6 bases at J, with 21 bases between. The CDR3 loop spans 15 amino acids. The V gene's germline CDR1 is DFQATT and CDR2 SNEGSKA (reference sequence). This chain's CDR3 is CSAANSGPSGNEQFF. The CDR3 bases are TGCAGTGCCGCGAATAGCGGACCCTCAGGCAATGAGCAGTTCTTC.

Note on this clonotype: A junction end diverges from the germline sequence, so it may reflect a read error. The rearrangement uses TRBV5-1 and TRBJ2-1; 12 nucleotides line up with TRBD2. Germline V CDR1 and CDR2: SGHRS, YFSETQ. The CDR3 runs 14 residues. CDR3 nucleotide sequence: TGCGCCAGCAGCGCTAGCGGGGGGGCCTATGAGCAGTCCTTC. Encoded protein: CASSASGGAYEQSF.

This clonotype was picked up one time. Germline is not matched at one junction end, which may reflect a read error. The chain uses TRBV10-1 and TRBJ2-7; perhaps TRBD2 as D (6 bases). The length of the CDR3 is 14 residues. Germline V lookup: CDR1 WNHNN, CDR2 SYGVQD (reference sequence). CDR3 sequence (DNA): TGCGCCGGCAGTGGCGGGATACCGCCTTACGAGCAGTACTTC. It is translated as CAGSGGIPPYEQYF.

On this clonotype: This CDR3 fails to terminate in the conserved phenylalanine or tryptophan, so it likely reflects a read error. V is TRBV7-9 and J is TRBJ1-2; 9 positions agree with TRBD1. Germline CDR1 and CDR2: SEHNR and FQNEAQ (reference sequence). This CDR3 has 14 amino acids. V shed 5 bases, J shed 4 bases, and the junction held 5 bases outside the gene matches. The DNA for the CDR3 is TGTGCCAGCAGCCCCGACAGGGGGGGCTATGGCTACACCCTC. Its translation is CASSPDRGGYGYTL.

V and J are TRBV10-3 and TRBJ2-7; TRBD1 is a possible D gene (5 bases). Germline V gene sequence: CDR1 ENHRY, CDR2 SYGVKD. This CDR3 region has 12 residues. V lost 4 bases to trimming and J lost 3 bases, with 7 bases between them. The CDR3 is CAISVQGYEQYF. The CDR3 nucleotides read TGTGCCATCAGTGTTCAGGGCTACGAGCAGTACTTC.

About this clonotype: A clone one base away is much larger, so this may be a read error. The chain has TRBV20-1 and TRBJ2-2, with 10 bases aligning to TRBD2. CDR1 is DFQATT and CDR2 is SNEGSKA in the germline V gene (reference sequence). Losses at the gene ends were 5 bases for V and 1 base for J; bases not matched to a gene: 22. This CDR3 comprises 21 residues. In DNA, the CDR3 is TGCAGTGCTCGACACCTTCTAGCGGGAGTGCCAGATTGGGGGAACACCGGGGAGCTGTTTTTT. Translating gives CSARHLLAGVPDWGNTGELFF.

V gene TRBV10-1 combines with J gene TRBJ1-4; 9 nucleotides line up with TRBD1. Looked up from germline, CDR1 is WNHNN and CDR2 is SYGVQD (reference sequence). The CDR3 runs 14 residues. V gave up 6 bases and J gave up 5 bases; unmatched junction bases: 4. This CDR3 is CASSTGTGNEKLFF. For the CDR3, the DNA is TGCGCCAGCAGCACCGGGACAGGGAATGAAAAACTGTTTTTT.

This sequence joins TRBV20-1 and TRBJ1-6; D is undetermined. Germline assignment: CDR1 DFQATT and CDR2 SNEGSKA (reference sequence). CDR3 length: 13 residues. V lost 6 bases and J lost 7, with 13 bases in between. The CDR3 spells CSASGGANSPLHF. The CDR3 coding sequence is TGCAGTGCCAGCGGAGGAGCAAATTCACCCCTCCACTTT.

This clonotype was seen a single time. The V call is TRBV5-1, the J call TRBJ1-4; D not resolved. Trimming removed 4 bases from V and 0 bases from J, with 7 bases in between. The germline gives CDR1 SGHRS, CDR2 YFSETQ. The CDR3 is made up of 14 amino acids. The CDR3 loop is CASSPEATNEKLFF. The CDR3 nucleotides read TGCGCCAGCAGCCCCGAGGCAACTAATGAAAAACTGTTTTTT.

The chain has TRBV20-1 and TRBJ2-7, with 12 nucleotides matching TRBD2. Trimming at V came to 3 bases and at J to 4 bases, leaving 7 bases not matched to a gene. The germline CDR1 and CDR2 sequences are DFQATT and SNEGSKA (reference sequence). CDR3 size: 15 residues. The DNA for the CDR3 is TGCAGTGCTAGCAGGGCCCTAGCGGGGGGGTACGAGCAGTACTTC. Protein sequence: CSASRALAGGYEQYF.

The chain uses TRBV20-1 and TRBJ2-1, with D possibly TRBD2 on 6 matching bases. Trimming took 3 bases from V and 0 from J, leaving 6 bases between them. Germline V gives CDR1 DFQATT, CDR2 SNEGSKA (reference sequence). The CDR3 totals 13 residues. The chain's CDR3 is CSARTSSYNEQFF. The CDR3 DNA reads TGCAGTGCTAGGACTAGCTCCTACAATGAGCAGTTCTTC.

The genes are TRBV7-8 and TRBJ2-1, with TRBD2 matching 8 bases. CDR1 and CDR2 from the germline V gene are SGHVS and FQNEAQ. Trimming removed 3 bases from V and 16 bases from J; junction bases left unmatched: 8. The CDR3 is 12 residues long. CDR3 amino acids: CASSFSTSVNFF. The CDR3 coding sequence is TGTGCCAGCAGCTTTTCGACTAGCGTAAATTTCTTC.

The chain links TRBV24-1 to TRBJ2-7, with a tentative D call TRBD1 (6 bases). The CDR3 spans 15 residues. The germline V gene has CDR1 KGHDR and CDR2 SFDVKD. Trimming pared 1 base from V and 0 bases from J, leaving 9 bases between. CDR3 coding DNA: TGTGCCACCAGTGATTTTAAGGACAGCTCCTACGAGCAGTACTTC. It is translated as CATSDFKDSSYEQYF.

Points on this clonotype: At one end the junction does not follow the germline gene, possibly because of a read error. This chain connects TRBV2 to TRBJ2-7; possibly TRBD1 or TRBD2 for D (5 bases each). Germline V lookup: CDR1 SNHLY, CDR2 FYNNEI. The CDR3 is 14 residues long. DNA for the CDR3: TGCGCCAGCAGCCCCCGGGACGGTGCCTACGAGCAGTACTTC. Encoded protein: CASSPRDGAYEQYF.

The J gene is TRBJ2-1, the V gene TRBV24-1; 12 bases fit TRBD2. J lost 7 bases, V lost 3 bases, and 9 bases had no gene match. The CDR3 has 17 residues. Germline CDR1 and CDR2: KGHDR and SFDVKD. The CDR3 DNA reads TGTGCCACCAGTGATCCGCCGGGACTAGCGGGCTTAAATGAGCAGTTCTTC. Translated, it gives CATSDPPGLAGLNEQFF.

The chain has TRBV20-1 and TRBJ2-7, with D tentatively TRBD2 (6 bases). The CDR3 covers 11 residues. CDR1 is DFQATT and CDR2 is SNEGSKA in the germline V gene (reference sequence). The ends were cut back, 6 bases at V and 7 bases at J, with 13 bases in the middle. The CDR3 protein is CSARPGTEQYV. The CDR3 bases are TGCAGTGCACGGCCCGGGACTGAGCAGTACGTC.

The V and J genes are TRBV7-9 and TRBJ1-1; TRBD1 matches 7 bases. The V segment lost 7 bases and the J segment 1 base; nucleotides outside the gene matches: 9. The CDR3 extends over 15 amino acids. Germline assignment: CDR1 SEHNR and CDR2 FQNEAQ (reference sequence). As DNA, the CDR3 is TGTGCCAGCATCCGTCGACAGGGAGGGAACACTGAAGCTTTCTTT. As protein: CASIRRQGGNTEAFF. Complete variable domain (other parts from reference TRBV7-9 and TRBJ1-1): DTGVSQNPRHKITKRGQNVTFRCDPISEHNRLYWYRQTLGQGPEFLTYFQNEAQLEKSRLLSDRFSAERPKGSFSTLEIQRTEQGDSAMYLCASIRRQGGNTEAFFGQGTRLTVV.